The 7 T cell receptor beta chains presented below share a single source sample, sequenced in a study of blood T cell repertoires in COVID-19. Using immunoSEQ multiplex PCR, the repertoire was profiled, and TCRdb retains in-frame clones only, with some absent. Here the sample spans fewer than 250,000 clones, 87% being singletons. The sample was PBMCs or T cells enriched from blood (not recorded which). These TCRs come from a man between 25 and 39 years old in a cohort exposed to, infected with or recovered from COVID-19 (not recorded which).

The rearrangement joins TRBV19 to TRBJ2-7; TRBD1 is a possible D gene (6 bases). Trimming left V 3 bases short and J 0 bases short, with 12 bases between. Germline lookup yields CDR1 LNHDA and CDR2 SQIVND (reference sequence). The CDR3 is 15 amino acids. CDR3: CASSIDGQYSYEQYF. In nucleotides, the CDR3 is TGTGCCAGTAGTATTGATGGACAGTACTCCTACGAGCAGTACTTC.

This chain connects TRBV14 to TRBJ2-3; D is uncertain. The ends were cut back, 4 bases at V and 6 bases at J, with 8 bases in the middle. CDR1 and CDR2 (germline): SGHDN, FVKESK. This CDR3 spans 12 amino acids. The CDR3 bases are TGTGCCAGCAGCCCCGGGTGGGATACGCAGTATTTT. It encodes CASSPGWDTQYF.

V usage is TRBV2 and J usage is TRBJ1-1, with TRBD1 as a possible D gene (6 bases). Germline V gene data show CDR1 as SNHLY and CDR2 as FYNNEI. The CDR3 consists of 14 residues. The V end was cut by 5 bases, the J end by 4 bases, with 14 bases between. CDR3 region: CASSFTGRSTEAFF. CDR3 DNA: TGTGCCAGCAGTTTTACAGGGCGTAGCACTGAAGCTTTCTTT.

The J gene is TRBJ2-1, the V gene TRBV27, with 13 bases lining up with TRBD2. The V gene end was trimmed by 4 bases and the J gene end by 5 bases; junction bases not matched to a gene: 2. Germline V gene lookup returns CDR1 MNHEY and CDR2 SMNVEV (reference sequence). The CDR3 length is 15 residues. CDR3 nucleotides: TGTGCCAGCAGTTCGGGACTAGCGGGGCACAATGAGCAGTTCTTC. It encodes CASSSGLAGHNEQFF.

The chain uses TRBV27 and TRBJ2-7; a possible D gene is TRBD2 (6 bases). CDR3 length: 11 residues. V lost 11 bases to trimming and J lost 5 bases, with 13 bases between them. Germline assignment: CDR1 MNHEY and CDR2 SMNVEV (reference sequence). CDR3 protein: CAAMGGNEQYF. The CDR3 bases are TGTGCCGCCATGGGAGGTAACGAGCAGTACTTC.

CDR3 sequence (DNA): TGTGCCAACCGTCGGACAGATAATGAAAAACTGTTTTTT. It codes for CANRRTDNEKLFF. The chain combines TRBV10-3 with TRBJ1-4, with D possibly being TRBD1 (6 bases). Germline V gives CDR1 ENHRY, CDR2 SYGVKD. The germline V and J ends were trimmed by 10 bases and 4 bases, with 13 bases remaining between them. This CDR3 contains 13 residues.

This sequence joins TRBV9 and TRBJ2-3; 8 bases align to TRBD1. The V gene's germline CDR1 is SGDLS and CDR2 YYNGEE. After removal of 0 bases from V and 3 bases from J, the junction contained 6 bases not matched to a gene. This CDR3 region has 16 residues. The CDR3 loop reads CASSVVAGGATDTQYF. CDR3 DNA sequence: TGTGCCAGCAGCGTAGTTGCAGGGGGCGCGACAGATACGCAGTATTTT.